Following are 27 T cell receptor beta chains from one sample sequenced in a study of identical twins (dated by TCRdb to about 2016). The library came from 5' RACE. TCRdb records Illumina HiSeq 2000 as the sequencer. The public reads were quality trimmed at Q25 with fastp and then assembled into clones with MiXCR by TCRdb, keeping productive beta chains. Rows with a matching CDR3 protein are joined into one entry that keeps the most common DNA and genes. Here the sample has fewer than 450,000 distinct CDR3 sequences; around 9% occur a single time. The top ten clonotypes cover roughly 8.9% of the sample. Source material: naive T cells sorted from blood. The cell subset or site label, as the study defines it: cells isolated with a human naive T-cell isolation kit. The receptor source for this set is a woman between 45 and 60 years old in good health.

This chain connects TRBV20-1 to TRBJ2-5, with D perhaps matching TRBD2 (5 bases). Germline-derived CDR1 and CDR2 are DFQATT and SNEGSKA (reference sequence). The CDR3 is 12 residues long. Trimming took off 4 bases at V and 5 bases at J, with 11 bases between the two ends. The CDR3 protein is CSAKLVGETQYF. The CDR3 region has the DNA TGCAGTGCTAAACTAGTCGGCGAGACCCAGTACTTC.

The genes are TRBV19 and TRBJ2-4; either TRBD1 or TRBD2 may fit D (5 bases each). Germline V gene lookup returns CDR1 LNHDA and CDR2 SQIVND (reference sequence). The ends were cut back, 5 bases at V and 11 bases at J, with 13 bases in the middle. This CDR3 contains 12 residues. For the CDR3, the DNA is TGTGCCAGTAGTCTTTTGGGGGACGTTCAGTACTTC. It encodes CASSLLGDVQYF.

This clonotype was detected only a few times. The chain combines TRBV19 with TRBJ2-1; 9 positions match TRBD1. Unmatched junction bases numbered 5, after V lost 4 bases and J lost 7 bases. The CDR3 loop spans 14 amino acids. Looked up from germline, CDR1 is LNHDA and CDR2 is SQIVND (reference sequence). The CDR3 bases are TGTGCCAGTAGTACACAGGGGGCGCTTAATGAGCAGTTCTTC. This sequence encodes CASSTQGALNEQFF.

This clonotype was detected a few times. The CDR3 protein is CASSPITSSYNEQFF. The CDR3 DNA follows: TGTGCCAGTAGTCCGATCACGAGCTCCTACAATGAGCAGTTCTTC. This chain connects TRBV19 to TRBJ2-1; D is undetermined. The length of the CDR3 is 15 residues. Germline CDR1 LNHDA, CDR2 SQIVND (reference sequence). Deletions cut 5 bases from V and 0 bases from J, with 11 bases between.

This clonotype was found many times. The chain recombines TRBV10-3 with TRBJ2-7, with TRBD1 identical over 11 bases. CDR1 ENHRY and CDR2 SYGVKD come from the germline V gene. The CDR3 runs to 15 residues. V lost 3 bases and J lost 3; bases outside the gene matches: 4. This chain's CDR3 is CAISDGDRGYYEQYF. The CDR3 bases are TGTGCCATCAGTGATGGGGACAGGGGGTACTACGAGCAGTACTTC.

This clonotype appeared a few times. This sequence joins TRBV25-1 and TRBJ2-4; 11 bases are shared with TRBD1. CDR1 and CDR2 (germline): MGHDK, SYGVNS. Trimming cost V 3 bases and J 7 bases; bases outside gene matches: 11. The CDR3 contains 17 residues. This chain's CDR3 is CASSEDLPGTGGNIQYF. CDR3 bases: TGTGCCAGCAGTGAGGACCTCCCCGGGACAGGGGGGAACATTCAGTACTTC.

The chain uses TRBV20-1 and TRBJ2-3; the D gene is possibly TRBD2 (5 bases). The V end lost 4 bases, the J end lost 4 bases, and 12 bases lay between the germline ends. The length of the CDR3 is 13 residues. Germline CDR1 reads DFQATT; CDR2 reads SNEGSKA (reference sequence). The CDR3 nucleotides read TGCAGTGCTATTGCAGGAGGCCCAGATACGCAGTATTTT. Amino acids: CSAIAGGPDTQYF.

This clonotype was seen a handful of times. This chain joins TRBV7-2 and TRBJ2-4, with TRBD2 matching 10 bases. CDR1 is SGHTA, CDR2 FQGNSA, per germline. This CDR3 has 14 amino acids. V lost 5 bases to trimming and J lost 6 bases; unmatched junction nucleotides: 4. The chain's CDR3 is CASSAGLAINIQYF. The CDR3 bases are TGTGCCAGCAGCGCGGGACTAGCGATAAACATTCAGTACTTC.

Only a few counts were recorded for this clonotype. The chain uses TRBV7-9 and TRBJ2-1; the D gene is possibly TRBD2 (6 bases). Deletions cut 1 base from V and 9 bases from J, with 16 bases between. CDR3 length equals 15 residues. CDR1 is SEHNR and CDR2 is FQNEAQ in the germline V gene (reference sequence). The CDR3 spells CASSLGRGIGGEQFF. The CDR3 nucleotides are TGTGCCAGCAGCTTAGGGAGGGGTATAGGAGGTGAGCAGTTCTTC.

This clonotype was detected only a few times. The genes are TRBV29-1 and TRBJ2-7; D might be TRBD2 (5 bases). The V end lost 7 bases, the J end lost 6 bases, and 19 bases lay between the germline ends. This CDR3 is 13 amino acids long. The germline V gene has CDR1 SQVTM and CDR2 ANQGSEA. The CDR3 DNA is TGCAGCGGGATGGAGGCCCGATGGGGCGAGCAGTACTTC. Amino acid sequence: CSGMEARWGEQYF.

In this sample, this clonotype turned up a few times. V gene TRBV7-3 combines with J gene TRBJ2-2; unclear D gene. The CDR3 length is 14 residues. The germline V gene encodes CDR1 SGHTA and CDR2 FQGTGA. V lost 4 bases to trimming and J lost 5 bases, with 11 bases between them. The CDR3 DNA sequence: TGTGCCAGCAGCTGGGTGGGTTCGACCGGGGAGCTGTTTTTT. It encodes CASSWVGSTGELFF.

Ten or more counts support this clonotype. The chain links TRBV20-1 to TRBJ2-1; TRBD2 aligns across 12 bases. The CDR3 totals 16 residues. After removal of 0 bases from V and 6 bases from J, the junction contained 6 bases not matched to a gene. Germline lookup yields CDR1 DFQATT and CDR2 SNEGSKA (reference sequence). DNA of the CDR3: TGCAGTGCTAGAGATCCGCTAGCGGGAGGGCCCAATGAGCAGTTCTTC. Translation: CSARDPLAGGPNEQFF.

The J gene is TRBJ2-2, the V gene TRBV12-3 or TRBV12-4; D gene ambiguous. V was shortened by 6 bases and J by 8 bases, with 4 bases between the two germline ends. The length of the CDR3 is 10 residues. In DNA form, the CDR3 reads TGTGCCAGCAGAAAGGGGGAGCTGTTTTTT. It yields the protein CASRKGELFF.

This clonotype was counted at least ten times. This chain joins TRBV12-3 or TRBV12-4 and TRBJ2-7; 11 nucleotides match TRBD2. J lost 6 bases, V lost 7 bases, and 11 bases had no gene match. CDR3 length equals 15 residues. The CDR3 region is CASNFVAGGPSEQYF. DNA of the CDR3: TGTGCCAGCAATTTCGTAGCGGGAGGGCCATCCGAGCAGTACTTC.

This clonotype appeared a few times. The CDR3 nucleotides read TGTGCCACCAGCAGATCGACTAGTTCGGAGACCCAGTACTTC. It codes for CATSRSTSSETQYF. The V and J genes are TRBV15 and TRBJ2-5, with D possibly TRBD2 on 6 matching bases. The CDR3 totals 14 residues. Looked up from germline, CDR1 is LNHNV and CDR2 is YYDKDF (reference sequence). Between the trimmed V and J ends, which lost 2 bases and 5 bases, there was a span of 12 bases.

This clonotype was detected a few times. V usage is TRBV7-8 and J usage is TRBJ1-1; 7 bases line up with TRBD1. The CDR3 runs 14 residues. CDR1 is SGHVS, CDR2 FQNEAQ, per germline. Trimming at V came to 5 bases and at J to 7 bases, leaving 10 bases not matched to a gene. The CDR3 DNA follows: TGTGCCAGCAGCCCGGACCCCAGACAGGGTGAAGCTTTCTTT. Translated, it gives CASSPDPRQGEAFF.

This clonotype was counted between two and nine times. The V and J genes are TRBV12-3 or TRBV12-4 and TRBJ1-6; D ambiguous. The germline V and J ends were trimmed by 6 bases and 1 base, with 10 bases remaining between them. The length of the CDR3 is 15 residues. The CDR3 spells CASRDGPSYNSPLHF. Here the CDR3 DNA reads TGTGCCAGCAGAGATGGACCGTCCTATAATTCACCCCTCCACTTT.

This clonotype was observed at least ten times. In nucleotides, the CDR3 is TGTGCCAGCAGGGGGGACAGGGTACCCGAGCAGTACGTC. It codes for CASRGDRVPEQYV. V gene TRBV2 combines with J gene TRBJ2-7, with TRBD1 identical over 9 bases. CDR1 is SNHLY, CDR2 FYNNEI, per germline. This CDR3 is built from 13 residues. The junction had 6 bases not matched to a gene; V was cut back by 6 bases and J by 6 bases.

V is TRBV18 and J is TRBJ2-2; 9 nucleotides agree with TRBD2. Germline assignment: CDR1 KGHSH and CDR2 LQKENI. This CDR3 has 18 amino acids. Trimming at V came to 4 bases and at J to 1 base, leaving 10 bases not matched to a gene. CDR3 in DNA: TGTGCCAGCTCACTCGACTCTTTAGCGGGAGTGAACACCGGGGAGCTGTTTTTT. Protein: CASSLDSLAGVNTGELFF.

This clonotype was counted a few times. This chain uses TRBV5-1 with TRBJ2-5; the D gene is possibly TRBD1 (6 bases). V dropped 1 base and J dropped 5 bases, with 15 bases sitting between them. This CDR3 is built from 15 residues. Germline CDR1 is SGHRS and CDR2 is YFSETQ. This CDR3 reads CASSLRQGRGETQYF. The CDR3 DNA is TGCGCCAGCAGCTTGAGGCAGGGGCGAGGGGAGACCCAGTACTTC.

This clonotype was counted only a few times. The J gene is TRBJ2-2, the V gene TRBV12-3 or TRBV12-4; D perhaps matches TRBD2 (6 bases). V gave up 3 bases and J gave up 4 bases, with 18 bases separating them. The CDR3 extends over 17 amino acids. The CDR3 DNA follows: TGTGCCAGCAGTTTGGGACTGGGGACGCCCCTCACCGGGGAGCTGTTTTTT. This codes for CASSLGLGTPLTGELFF.

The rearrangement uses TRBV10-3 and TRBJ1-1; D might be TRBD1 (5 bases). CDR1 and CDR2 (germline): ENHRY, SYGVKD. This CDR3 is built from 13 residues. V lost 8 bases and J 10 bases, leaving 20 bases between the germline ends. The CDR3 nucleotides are TGTGCCATCCTCGAAGGGACCGGGGATGGAGCTTTCTTT. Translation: CAILEGTGDGAFF.

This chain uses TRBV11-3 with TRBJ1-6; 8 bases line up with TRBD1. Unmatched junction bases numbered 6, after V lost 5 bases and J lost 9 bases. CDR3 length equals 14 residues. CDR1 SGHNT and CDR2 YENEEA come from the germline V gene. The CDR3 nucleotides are TGTGCCAGCAGCCCTAGACAGGGGATTTCACCCCTCCACTTT. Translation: CASSPRQGISPLHF.

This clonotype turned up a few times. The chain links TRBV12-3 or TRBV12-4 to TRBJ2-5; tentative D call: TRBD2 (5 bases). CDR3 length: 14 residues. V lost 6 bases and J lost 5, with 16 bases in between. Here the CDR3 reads CASRVSSPGETQYF. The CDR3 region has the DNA TGTGCCAGCAGGGTTAGTTCCCCGGGGGAGACCCAGTACTTC.

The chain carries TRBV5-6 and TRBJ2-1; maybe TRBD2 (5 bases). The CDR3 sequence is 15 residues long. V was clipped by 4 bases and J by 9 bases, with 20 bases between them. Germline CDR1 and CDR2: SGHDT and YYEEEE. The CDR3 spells CASSQSGSPRGEQFF. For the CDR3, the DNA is TGTGCCAGCAGCCAGAGCGGCTCCCCGCGCGGTGAGCAGTTCTTC.

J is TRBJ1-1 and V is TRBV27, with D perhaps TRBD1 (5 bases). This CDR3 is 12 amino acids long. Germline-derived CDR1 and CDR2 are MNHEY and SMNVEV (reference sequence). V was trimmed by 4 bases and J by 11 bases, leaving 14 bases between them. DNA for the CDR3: TGTGCCAGCAGTTCGTCAGGGTCGCGCGCTTTCTTT. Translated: CASSSSGSRAFF.

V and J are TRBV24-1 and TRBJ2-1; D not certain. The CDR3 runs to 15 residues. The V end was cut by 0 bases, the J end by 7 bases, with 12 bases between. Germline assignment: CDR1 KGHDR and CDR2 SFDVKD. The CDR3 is CATSDLGSARNEQFF. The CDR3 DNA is TGTGCCACCAGTGATTTGGGATCGGCTAGGAATGAGCAGTTCTTC.